Listed here are 18 T cell receptor beta chains from one sample, sequenced in a study of T-cell memory formation after mild COVID-19. TCRdb re-analysed the 5' RACE reads in MiXCR, keeping a single row per CDR3 protein. The repertoire has hundreds of thousands of distinct CDR3 sequences, 15% to 20% of them found once; the top ten carry 20% to 25%. The sequenced material came from PBMCs or a T cell subset sorted from them (not recorded which). These receptors were taken from a man aged 18 to 35 who had mild COVID-19 (a few samples of this study predate the infection). Cell type and time point are not known.

In its sample, this clonotype was seen many times. This rearrangement joins TRBV7-9 to TRBJ2-3, with D possibly matching TRBD1 (6 bases). The germline gives CDR1 SEHNR, CDR2 FQNEAQ (reference sequence). This CDR3 has 16 residues. Trimming shortened V by 6 bases and J by 4 bases, and 20 bases separated the two germline ends. The chain's CDR3 is CASRAKRQGNADTQYF. The CDR3 bases are TGTGCCAGCAGGGCGAAAAGGCAGGGGAATGCAGATACGCAGTATTTT.

This rearrangement joins TRBV5-5 to TRBJ2-1, with TRBD2 matching over 10 bases. V dropped 1 base and J dropped 5; count of bases not matched to a gene: 9. The CDR3 has 17 residues. Germline assignment: CDR1 SGHKS and CDR2 YYEKEE (reference sequence). The CDR3 DNA reads as TGTGCCAGCAGCTTGTTCCCCCTAGCGGGGGTCCACAATGAGCAGTTCTTC. Translation: CASSLFPLAGVHNEQFF. Filled out from reference TRBV5-5 and TRBJ2-1, the complete variable domain reads DAGVTQSPTHLIKTRGQQVTLRCSPISGHKSVSWYQQVLGQGPQFIFQYYEKEERGRGNFPDRFSARQFPNYSSELNVNALLLGDSALYLCASSLFPLAGVHNEQFFGPGTRLTVL.

This clonotype has just a few counts. This chain connects TRBV10-2 to TRBJ2-1; weak D call: TRBD1 (5 bases). V lost 6 bases, J lost 5 bases, and 14 bases lay in between. CDR1 is WSHSY and CDR2 is SAAADI in the germline V gene. This CDR3 comprises 14 residues. As DNA, the CDR3 is TGCGCCAGCAGAAGTTCCGACAGAGACAATGAGCAGTTCTTC. This translates into CASRSSDRDNEQFF.

This clonotype was recorded a few times. V usage is TRBV6-5 and J usage is TRBJ1-1, with D possibly matching TRBD1 (5 bases). CDR3 size: 15 residues. Deletions cut 2 bases from V and 5 bases from J, with 15 bases between. CDR1 MNHEY and CDR2 SVGAGI come from the germline V gene. This CDR3 reads CASSYRDWGGTEAFF. The CDR3, as DNA: TGTGCCAGCAGTTACCGGGATTGGGGGGGGACTGAAGCTTTCTTT.

A single count supports this clonotype. The chain has TRBV6-2 or TRBV6-3 and TRBJ1-2; 9 bases fit TRBD1. The CDR3 extends over 14 amino acids. V was pared by 2 bases and J by 9 bases, with 7 bases of the junction left unmatched. Germline loops: CDR1 MNHEY, CDR2 SVGEGT. The CDR3 is CASSYRRDRESYTF. The CDR3 DNA is TGTGCCAGCAGTTACAGACGGGACAGGGAAAGCTACACCTTC.

The sample holds a few counts of this clonotype. V gene TRBV11-2 combines with J gene TRBJ1-1; 9 bases are shared with TRBD1. The CDR3 loop spans 18 amino acids. Germline V CDR1 and CDR2: SGHAT, FQNNGV. V lost 1 base and J lost 1; bases outside the gene matches: 10. The DNA for the CDR3 is TGTGCCAGCAGCTTAGTAGGGAGACAGGGGGAAAGGAACACTGAAGCTTTCTTT. This sequence encodes CASSLVGRQGERNTEAFF.

This clonotype was seen only a few times. This chain's CDR3 is CAISEEAGSYEQYV. In nucleotides, the CDR3 is TGTGCCATCAGTGAGGAGGCGGGTTCCTACGAGCAGTACGTC. The chain links TRBV10-3 to TRBJ2-7, with D perhaps matching TRBD2 (5 bases). There are 14 residues in the CDR3. Germline CDR1 ENHRY, CDR2 SYGVKD. V lost 2 bases, J lost 1 base, and 9 bases lay in between.

This clonotype turned up a few times. V is TRBV7-9 and J is TRBJ1-6, with 7 nucleotides matching TRBD1. This CDR3 has 15 residues. Germline V gene lookup returns CDR1 SEHNR and CDR2 FQNEAQ (reference sequence). Trimming at V came to 3 bases and at J to 6 bases, leaving 5 bases not matched to a gene. Here the CDR3 DNA reads TGTGCCAGCAGCTTCACAGGGGCCCTTAATTCACCCCTCCACTTT. Protein sequence: CASSFTGALNSPLHF.

The V and J genes are TRBV20-1 and TRBJ1-2; TRBD1 matches 7 bases. Losses at the gene ends were 0 bases for V and 8 bases for J; bases not matched to a gene: 6. Germline V lookup: CDR1 DFQATT, CDR2 SNEGSKA (reference sequence). The CDR3 is 13 residues long. This CDR3 reads CSARDSGGEGYTF. The CDR3 DNA reads TGCAGTGCTAGAGATTCAGGGGGGGAAGGCTACACCTTC.

This clonotype was seen a few times. This chain uses TRBV20-1 with TRBJ2-5; TRBD1 or TRBD2 may be the D gene (5 bases each). The CDR3 is 14 amino acids. The V and J ends lost 1 base and 5 bases respectively, with 14 bases between them. CDR1 DFQATT and CDR2 SNEGSKA come from the germline V gene (reference sequence). The CDR3 loop is CSARATLGEETQYF. CDR3 DNA sequence: TGCAGTGCTAGAGCGACACTAGGGGAGGAGACCCAGTACTTC.

V and J are TRBV6-6 and TRBJ2-7, with 8 bases matching TRBD1. From germline, CDR1 is MNHNY and CDR2 SVGAGI (reference sequence). The ends lost 10 bases at V and 2 bases at J; junction bases unmatched: 4. The CDR3 is made up of 12 amino acids. CDR3 sequence: CATRTGTYEQYV. Written as DNA, the CDR3 is TGTGCCACACGGACAGGGACCTACGAGCAGTACGTC.

Regarding this clonotype: A junction end diverges from the germline sequence, so it may reflect a read error. The gene calls are TRBV11-2 and TRBJ1-6; D unresolved. This CDR3 contains 12 residues. CDR1 and CDR2 (germline): SGHAT, FQNNGV. The CDR3 protein is CASSLDVSPLHF. As DNA, the CDR3 is TGTGCCAGCAGCCTAGACGTTTCACCCCTCCACTTT.

This clonotype has a single count. The chain employs TRBV19 and TRBJ2-2; 10 positions match TRBD1. There are 15 residues in the CDR3. The V and J ends lost 4 bases and 8 bases, in that order; junction bases with no gene match: 7. Germline CDR1 reads LNHDA; CDR2 reads SQIVND (reference sequence). CDR3 amino acids: CASSTGTGVMGELFF. The CDR3 DNA sequence: TGTGCCAGTAGTACCGGGACAGGGGTGATGGGGGAGCTGTTTTTT. Based on the CDR3 plus reference TRBV19 and TRBJ2-2, the full variable domain is DGGITQSPKYLFRKEGQNVTLSCEQNLNHDAMYWYRQDPGQGLRLIYYSQIVNDFQKGDIAEGYSVSREKKESFPLTVTSAQKNPTAFYLCASSTGTGVMGELFFGEGSRLTVL.

The rearrangement links TRBV11-2 to TRBJ2-2; TRBD2 matches at 7 bases. V dropped 2 bases and J dropped 0; count of bases not matched to a gene: 3. The CDR3 contains 16 residues. Germline CDR1 is SGHAT and CDR2 is FQNNGV. CDR3 bases: TGTGCCAGCAGCTTAATGGGGGGGACGAACACCGGGGAGCTGTTTTTT. Encoded protein: CASSLMGGTNTGELFF. The complete variable domain, with remaining parts taken from reference TRBV11-2 and TRBJ2-2, reads EAGVAQSPRYKIIEKRQSVAFWCNPISGHATLYWYQQILGQGPKLLIQFQNNGVVDDSQLPKDRFSAERLKGVDSTLKIQPAKLEDSAVYLCASSLMGGTNTGELFFGEGSRLTVL.

This clonotype was seen many times. The rearrangement joins TRBV19 to TRBJ2-7; 9 bases align to TRBD1. The germline V gene encodes CDR1 LNHDA and CDR2 SQIVND (reference sequence). The CDR3 spans 14 residues. With 7 bases clipped from V and 3 bases from J, the junction kept 7 bases outside the gene matches. The CDR3 is CASKPGQGFYEQYF. The DNA for the CDR3 is TGTGCCAGTAAACCGGGACAGGGATTCTACGAGCAGTACTTC. The complete variable domain, with remaining parts taken from reference TRBV19 and TRBJ2-7, reads DGGITQSPKYLFRKEGQNVTLSCEQNLNHDAMYWYRQDPGQGLRLIYYSQIVNDFQKGDIAEGYSVSREKKESFPLTVTSAQKNPTAFYLCASKPGQGFYEQYFGPGTRLTVT.

The chain couples TRBV6-2 or TRBV6-3 to TRBJ1-2; D gene ambiguous. The CDR3 contains 12 residues. Trimming took 2 bases from V and 3 from J, leaving 4 bases between them. Germline V gene data show CDR1 as MNHEY and CDR2 as SVGEGT. In DNA form, the CDR3 reads TGTGCCAGCAGTTACACCGACTATGGCTACACCTTC. It codes for CASSYTDYGYTF.

J is TRBJ2-2 and V is TRBV5-4; TRBD1 might be the D (6 bases). CDR1 is SGHNT and CDR2 is YYREEE in the germline V gene (reference sequence). This CDR3 contains 16 residues. Trimming took off 5 bases at V and 4 bases at J, with 18 bases between the two ends. In DNA form, the CDR3 reads TGTGCCAGCAGTCGTACAGGGTCGGGAATCACCGGGGAGCTGTTTTTT. Its translation: CASSRTGSGITGELFF.

This chain joins TRBV7-2 and TRBJ2-3; TRBD2 matches at 13 bases. CDR1 and CDR2 (germline): SGHTA, FQGNSA. CDR3 length: 16 residues. Trimming removed 4 bases from V and 7 bases from J; junction bases left unmatched: 8. DNA for the CDR3: TGTGCCAGCAGCTCACAACTAGCGGGGGGGCGGTATACGCAGTATTTT. This codes for CASSSQLAGGRYTQYF.